This TCR beta chain was recorded in a study of beta chain features in type 1 diabetes. Expressed TCRB transcripts were sequenced after all isolated RNA was converted to cDNA. Sequencing used immunoSEQ multiplex PCR; TCRdb keeps in-frame clones, though not all of them. Altogether 150,000 to 200,000 clones are present, roughly 60% being singletons, with the ten largest covering roughly 0.092%. Comment on this clone: The antigen remains undetermined.

Study-wide points: Across all four CD4+ subsets, people with type 1 diabetes showed modestly shorter TCRB CDR3s. Type 1 diabetes patients had VDJ junctions that carried fewer insertions and more deletions. PCR could preferentially amplify shorter templates, alike in patients and controls.

The CDR3 has 14 amino acids. CDR1 and CDR2 (germline): MDHEN, SYDVKM. V gave up 3 bases and J gave up 1 base; unmatched junction bases: 2. The rearrangement links TRBV28 to TRBJ2-5; 7 bases align to TRBD1. This clonotype was obtained from a young man with type 1 diabetes. The material sequenced was naive CD4+ T cells from blood. CDR3 DNA: TGTGCCAGCAGTTTGGGGACAGCCCAAGAGACCCAGTACTTC. Translating it yields CASSLGTAQETQYF.